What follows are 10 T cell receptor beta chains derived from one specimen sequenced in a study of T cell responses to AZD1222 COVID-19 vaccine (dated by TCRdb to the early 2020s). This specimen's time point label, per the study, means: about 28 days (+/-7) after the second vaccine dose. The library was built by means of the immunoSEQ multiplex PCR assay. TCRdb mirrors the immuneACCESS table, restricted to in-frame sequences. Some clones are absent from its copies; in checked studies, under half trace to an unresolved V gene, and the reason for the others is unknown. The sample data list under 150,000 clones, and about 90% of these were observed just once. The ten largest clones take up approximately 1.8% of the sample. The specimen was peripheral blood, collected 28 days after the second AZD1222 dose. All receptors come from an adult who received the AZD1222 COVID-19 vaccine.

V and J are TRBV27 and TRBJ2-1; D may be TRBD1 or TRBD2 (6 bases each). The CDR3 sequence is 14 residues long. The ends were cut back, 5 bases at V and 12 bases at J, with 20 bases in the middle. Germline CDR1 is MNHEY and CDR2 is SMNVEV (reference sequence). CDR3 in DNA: TGTGCCAGCAGTGGGCTTGGGGGGCGCATGGGGCAGTTCTTC. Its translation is CASSGLGGRMGQFF.

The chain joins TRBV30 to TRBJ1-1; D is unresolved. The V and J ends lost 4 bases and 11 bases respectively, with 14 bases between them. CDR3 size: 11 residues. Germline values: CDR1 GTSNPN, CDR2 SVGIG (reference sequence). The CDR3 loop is CAWTGREYAFF. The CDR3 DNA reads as TGTGCCTGGACGGGGAGGGAGTACGCTTTCTTT.

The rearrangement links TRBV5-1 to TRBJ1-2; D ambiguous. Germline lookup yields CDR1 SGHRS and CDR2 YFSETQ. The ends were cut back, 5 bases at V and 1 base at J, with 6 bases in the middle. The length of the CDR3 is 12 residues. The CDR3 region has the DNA TGCGCCAGCAGTGACGGTAACTATGGCTACACCTTC. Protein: CASSDGNYGYTF.

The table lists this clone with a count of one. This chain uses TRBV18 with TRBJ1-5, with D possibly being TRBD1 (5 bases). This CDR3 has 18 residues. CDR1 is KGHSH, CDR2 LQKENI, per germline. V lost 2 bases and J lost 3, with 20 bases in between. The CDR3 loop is CASSPSAPGRRNNQPQHF. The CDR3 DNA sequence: TGTGCCAGCTCACCATCTGCACCGGGACGGAGAAACAATCAGCCCCAGCATTTT. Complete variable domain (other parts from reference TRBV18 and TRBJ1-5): NAGVMQNPRHLVRRRGQEARLRCSPMKGHSHVYWYRQLPEEGLKFMVYLQKENIIDESGMPKERFSAEFPKEGPSILRIQQVVRGDSAAYFCASSPSAPGRRNNQPQHFGDGTRLSIL.

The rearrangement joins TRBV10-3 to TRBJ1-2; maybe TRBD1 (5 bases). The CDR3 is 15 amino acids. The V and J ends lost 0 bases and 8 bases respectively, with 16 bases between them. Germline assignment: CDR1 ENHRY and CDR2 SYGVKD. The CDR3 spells CAISESGGPREGYTF. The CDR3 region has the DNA TGTGCCATCAGTGAGTCCGGAGGGCCCAGGGAAGGCTACACCTTC.

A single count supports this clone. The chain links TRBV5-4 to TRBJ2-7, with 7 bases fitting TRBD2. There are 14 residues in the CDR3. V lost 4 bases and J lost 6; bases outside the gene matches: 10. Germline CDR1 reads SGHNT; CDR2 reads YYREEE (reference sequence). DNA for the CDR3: TGTGCCAGCAGCCAAGCCGGGAGGCACAGCGAGCAGTACGTC. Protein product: CASSQAGRHSEQYV.

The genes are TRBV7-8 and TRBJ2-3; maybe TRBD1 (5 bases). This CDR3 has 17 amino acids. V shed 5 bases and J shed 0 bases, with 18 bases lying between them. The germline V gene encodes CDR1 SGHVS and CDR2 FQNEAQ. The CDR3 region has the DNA TGTGCCAGCAGCCGAGACAGCCTTAGTGCTAGCACAGATACGCAGTATTTT. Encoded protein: CASSRDSLSASTDTQYF.

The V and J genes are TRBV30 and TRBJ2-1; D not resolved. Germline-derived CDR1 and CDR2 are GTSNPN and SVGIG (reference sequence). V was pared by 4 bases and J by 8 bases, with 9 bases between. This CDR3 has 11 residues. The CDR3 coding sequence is TGTGCCTGGACCTTGAAGTATGAGCAGTTCTTC. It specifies CAWTLKYEQFF. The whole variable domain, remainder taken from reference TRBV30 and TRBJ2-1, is SQTIHQWPATLVQPVGSPLSLECTVEGTSNPNLYWYRQAAGRGLQLLFYSVGIGQISSEVPQNLSASRPQDRQFILSSKKLLLSDSGFYLCAWTLKYEQFFGPGTRLTVL.

CDR3 protein: CASSILLRASNQPQHF. In DNA, the CDR3 is TGTGCCAGCAGTATCCTCCTCCGGGCTAGCAATCAGCCCCAGCATTTT. The chain combines TRBV28 with TRBJ1-5; D ambiguous. CDR3 length: 16 amino acids. Trimming removed 5 bases from V and 0 bases from J, with 14 bases in between. Germline CDR1 MDHEN, CDR2 SYDVKM.

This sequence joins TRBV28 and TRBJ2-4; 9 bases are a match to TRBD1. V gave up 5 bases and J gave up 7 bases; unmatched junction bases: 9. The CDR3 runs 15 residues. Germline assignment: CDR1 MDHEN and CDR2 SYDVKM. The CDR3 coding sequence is TGTGCCAGCAGTCTCCCCGGGACAGGGAAGAACATTCAGTACTTC. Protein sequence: CASSLPGTGKNIQYF.